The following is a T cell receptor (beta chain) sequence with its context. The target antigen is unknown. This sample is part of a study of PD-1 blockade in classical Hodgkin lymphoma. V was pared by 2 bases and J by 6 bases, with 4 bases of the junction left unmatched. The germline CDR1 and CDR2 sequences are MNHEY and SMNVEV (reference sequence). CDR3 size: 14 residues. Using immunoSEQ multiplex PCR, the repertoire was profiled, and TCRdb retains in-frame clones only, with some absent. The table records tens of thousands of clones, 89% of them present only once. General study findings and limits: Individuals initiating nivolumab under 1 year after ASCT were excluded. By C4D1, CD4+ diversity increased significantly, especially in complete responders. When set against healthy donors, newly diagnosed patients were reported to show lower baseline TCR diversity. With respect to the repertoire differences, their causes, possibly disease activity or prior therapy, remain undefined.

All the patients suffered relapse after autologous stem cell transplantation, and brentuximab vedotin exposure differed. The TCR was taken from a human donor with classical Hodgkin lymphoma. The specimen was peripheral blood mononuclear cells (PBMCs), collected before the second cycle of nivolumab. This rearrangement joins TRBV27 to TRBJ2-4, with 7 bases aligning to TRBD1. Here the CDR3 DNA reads TGTGCCAGCAGTTTAGAACAGGGGACAAACATTCAGTACTTC. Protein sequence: CASSLEQGTNIQYF.